The rows below give T cell receptor beta chains drawn from one sample of a study of post-analysis software for immune sequencing data. TCRdb processed the PCR reads anew with MiXCR; each CDR3 protein has one entry. Of 750,000 to 950,000 distinct CDR3 sequences in the sample, under 70% are singletons; the top ten hold roughly 4.4%. Material for sequencing was blood. Receptor source: a girl aged 5-17 years with multiple sclerosis. CDR3s include the opening cysteine and the closing phenylalanine or tryptophan. Each record gives: V gene, CDR3 length, clone size, J gene, D gene, CDR3 DNA, CDR3 protein. The D gene is left open where the match is weak. Size is stated for part of the rows, as once, few or many counts, or as a class when the clone is expanded.

TRBV6-5	15	NA	TRBJ2-2	TRBD1	TGTGCCAGCAGTTCCGCCGGGACAGGCACCGGGGAGCTGTTTTTT	CASSSAGTGTGELFF
TRBV6-4	16	NA	TRBJ1-2	TRBD1	TGTGCCAGCAGTGAAACGGGACAGGGGTTCGCCCATGGCTACACCTTC	CASSETGQGFAHGYTF
TRBV27	15	NA	TRBJ2-7	NA	TGTGCCAGCAGTTTACTAGCGCCGAGCTCCTACGAGCAGTACTTC	CASSLLAPSSYEQYF
TRBV18	16	NA	TRBJ2-1	NA	TGTGCCAGCTCAAACCGCCCAGCGGGGACATACAATGAGCAGTTCTTC	CASSNRPAGTYNEQFF
TRBV14	15	NA	TRBJ2-7	NA	TGTGCCAGCAGCCAAGAGTCAGGAGCCTACTACGAGCAGTACTTC	CASSQESGAYYEQYF
TRBV5-1	18	NA	TRBJ2-7	TRBD2	TGCGCCAGCAGCTTGGCCGGCAGTAGCGGGAGGTGGGGGTACGAGCAGTACTTC	CASSLAGSSGRWGYEQYF
TRBV12-3/TRBV12-4	13	few	TRBJ2-5	NA	TGTGCCAGCCCTATTCCGACGGGGGAGACCCAGTACTTC	CASPIPTGETQYF
TRBV2	15	NA	TRBJ2-3	TRBD2	TGTGCCGGTAGTAAACTAGCGGGAGGTACAGATACGCAGTATTTT	CAGSKLAGGTDTQYF
TRBV5-1	13	NA	TRBJ2-5	TRBD2	TGCGCCAGCAGCCCTGGACTAGCGGAGACCCAGTACTTC	CASSPGLAETQYF
TRBV5-1	15	NA	TRBJ1-1	TRBD1	TGCGCCAGCAACCTTCGGACAGGGTCTGGCACTGAAGCTTTCTTT	CASNLRTGSGTEAFF